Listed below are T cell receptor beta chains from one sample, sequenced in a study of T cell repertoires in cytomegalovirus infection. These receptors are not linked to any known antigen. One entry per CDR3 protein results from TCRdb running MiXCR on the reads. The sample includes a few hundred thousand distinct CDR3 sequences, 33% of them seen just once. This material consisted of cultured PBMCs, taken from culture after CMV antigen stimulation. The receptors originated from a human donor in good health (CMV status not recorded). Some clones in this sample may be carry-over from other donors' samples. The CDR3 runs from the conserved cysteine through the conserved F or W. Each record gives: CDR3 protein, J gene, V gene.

CDR3 protein: CANSGAPGELFF
J gene: TRBJ2-2
V gene: TRBV12-3/TRBV12-4

CDR3 protein: CASSIVTQGLESPLHF
J gene: TRBJ1-6
V gene: TRBV19

CDR3 protein: CASSFGTGTDTQYF
J gene: TRBJ2-3
V gene: TRBV19

CDR3 protein: CASSQGLAGGDTQYF
J gene: TRBJ2-3
V gene: TRBV4-3

CDR3 protein: CASRPTGRTEAFF
J gene: TRBJ1-1
V gene: TRBV7-2

CDR3 protein: CASSLGLGPAYGYTF
J gene: TRBJ1-2
V gene: TRBV11-3

CDR3 protein: CASSFGLADPRNIQYF
J gene: TRBJ2-4
V gene: TRBV7-9

CDR3 protein: CSVVGGVADTQYF
J gene: TRBJ2-3
V gene: TRBV29-1

CDR3 protein: CASTNGYNEQFF
J gene: TRBJ2-1
V gene: TRBV28

CDR3 protein: CSSRGRSYNEQFF
J gene: TRBJ2-1
V gene: TRBV20-1

CDR3 protein: CASSPRTASPGNTIYF
J gene: TRBJ1-3
V gene: TRBV7-2

CDR3 protein: CASSPKGPDTQYF
J gene: TRBJ2-3
V gene: TRBV7-9

CDR3 protein: CASREDRGPDQPQHF
J gene: TRBJ1-5
V gene: TRBV6-1

CDR3 protein: CASSPGMDTQYF
J gene: TRBJ2-3
V gene: TRBV7-6

CDR3 protein: CASSWTSGSAGELFF
J gene: TRBJ2-2
V gene: TRBV7-2

CDR3 protein: CASNPAGAPDTQYF
J gene: TRBJ2-3
V gene: TRBV19

CDR3 protein: CASRMGEDTQYF
J gene: TRBJ2-3
V gene: TRBV7-2

CDR3 protein: CASSLTSERGDTQYF
J gene: TRBJ2-3
V gene: TRBV7-2

CDR3 protein: CASSYDRGWYNSPLHF
J gene: TRBJ1-6
V gene: TRBV6-5

CDR3 protein: CASSLAGQETLVKQFF
J gene: TRBJ2-1
V gene: TRBV5-4

CDR3 protein: CASSLWLQRSGQETQYF
J gene: TRBJ2-5
V gene: TRBV5-1

CDR3 protein: CASGLVRGVQFF
J gene: TRBJ2-1
V gene: TRBV12-5

CDR3 protein: CASKSGGAANNEQFF
J gene: TRBJ2-1
V gene: TRBV11-3

CDR3 protein: CASSDNRGQETQYF
J gene: TRBJ2-5
V gene: TRBV6-1

CDR3 protein: CASTPRASSYNEQFF
J gene: TRBJ2-1
V gene: TRBV27

CDR3 protein: CASSYGLAGGQETQYF
J gene: TRBJ2-5
V gene: TRBV7-9

CDR3 protein: CASSPDRGQTFF
J gene: TRBJ1-1
V gene: TRBV7-2

CDR3 protein: CASSRDRGQETQYF
J gene: TRBJ2-5
V gene: TRBV7-2

CDR3 protein: CASSLVPSTTGELFF
J gene: TRBJ2-2
V gene: TRBV7-6

CDR3 protein: CASSLQTGYLNTEAFF
J gene: TRBJ1-1
V gene: TRBV27

CDR3 protein: CASSQGSIAGVGETQYF
J gene: TRBJ2-5
V gene: TRBV4-3

CDR3 protein: CASSLYRGGEQYF
J gene: TRBJ2-7
V gene: TRBV27

CDR3 protein: CASSLIGQNTGELFF
J gene: TRBJ2-2
V gene: TRBV7-3

CDR3 protein: CASSISAGRKETQYF
J gene: TRBJ2-5
V gene: TRBV19

CDR3 protein: CASSDPGGSTEAFF
J gene: TRBJ1-1
V gene: TRBV25-1

CDR3 protein: CASSLSDGTDTQYF
J gene: TRBJ2-3
V gene: TRBV7-2

CDR3 protein: CASRAVGLDKETQYF
J gene: TRBJ2-5
V gene: TRBV4-1